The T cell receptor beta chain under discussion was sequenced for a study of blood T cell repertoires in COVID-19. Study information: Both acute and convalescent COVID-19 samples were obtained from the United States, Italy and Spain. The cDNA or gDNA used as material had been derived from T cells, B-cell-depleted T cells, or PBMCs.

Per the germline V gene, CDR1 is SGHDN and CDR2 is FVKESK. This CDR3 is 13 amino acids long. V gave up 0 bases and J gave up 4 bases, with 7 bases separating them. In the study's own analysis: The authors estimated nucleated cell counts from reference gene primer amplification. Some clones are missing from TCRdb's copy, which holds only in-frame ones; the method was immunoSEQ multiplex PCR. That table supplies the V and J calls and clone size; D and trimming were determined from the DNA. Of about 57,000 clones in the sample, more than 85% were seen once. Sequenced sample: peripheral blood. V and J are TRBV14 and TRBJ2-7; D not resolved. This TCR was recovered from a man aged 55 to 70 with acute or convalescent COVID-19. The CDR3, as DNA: TGTGCCAGCAGCCAAGATTCCCCGTACGAGCAGTACTTC. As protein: CASSQDSPYEQYF.